Sequencing of this T cell receptor (beta chain) was carried out in a study of T cell responses to AZD1222 COVID-19 vaccine (dated by TCRdb to the early 2020s). Background on the whole study: Because spike-specific TCR depth and breadth did not differ between the two schedules, AZD1222 recipients who got a second dose at roughly 4 weeks were pooled with those who got a second dose at roughly 12 weeks. A total of around 240 trial participants underwent TCR sequencing, of whom 207 had received two doses of AZD1222 and around 25 had received two doses of the MenACWY control vaccine. Trial participants were enrolled into age subgroups of 18-55, 56-69 and 70-plus years, which contained about 150, 27 and 61 TCR-sequenced participants, respectively. Results and caveats for the whole study, not just this receptor: Nearly half of unique spike-specific TCRs reportedly recognized epitopes outside regions mutated in the B.1.351 and B.1.1.7 variants. Only six AZD1222 recipients were SARS-CoV-2 seropositive at baseline, limiting conclusions about previously exposed vaccinees. Because no day 14 peak-response samples were available, the repertoires could be characterized only after the peak T cell response. Participants were mostly white British and included more females than males, and it was suggested by the authors that clonal diversity may have been underestimated. A significant rise in spike-specific TCR breadth and depth was observed after two AZD1222 doses relative to day 0 and relative to MenACWY recipients. The whole spike protein was spanned by vaccine-associated CD4 TCRs, and dominant responses were seen in regions 160-218 and 743-854. In the small 56-69-year group, the increase in depth fell short of significance, most likely because of low power.

The CDR3 regions of human TCRbeta chains were analyzed by immunosequencing. On the study's bioinformatics: Repertoire TCRs were checked for matches against a reference library of SARS-CoV-2-specific TCRs that had been generated using the MIRA antigen-specificity platform. Breadth was defined as the fraction of unique TCRs that were SARS-CoV-2-associated. Depth was defined as the fraction of total T cells that were SARS-CoV-2-associated. Using the MIRA data, every spike-specific TCR was mapped to the spike region that the TCR reacted to and assigned to either a CD4 or a CD8 class. Log10-transformed breadth and depth values were compared by one-way ANOVA with Sidak's multiple comparisons tests. In TCRdb, the immuneACCESS table is reduced to in-frame sequences with V and J assigned. These tables do not hold every clone; where another copy was compared, an unresolved V gene accounts for under half, and the others remain unexplained. The V and J calls and clone size were taken over from that table, and D and trimming were inferred from the DNA. Here the sample has approximately 150,000 clones; roughly 89% occur a single time. In total, the top ten clones hold 1.5% to 2% of the sample.

This sample's time point label indicates: baseline before first vaccination. Samples from vaccinated people were obtained from the UK trials COV001 and COV002, which included a single-blind randomized controlled phase 2/3 trial of AZD1222 (ChAdOx1 nCoV-19) in healthy adults. Trial participant PBMC samples were collected at day 0 and day 28 after the second dose for TCRbeta chain sequencing. CDR1 and CDR2 are read off the germline V gene as SGHRS and YFSETQ. From V the trimming removes 0 bases and from J it removes 8 bases, while the gene matches leave 3 bases of the junction unaccounted for. Including the terminal cysteine and phenylalanine, the CDR3 comprises 14 residues. The only DNA kept is the CDR3, 42 bases in frame from the first base. The sample holds one count of this clone. No antigen is known for it. Nothing much larger sits one base from this clone, and base qualities are not available.

The sequence came from an adult in good health. Recombination connected TRBV5-1 to TRBJ1-4; a stretch of 8 junction bases matches TRBD1. Sequenced here: peripheral blood, sampled on day 0 of AZD1222 vaccination. The CDR3 in this case is CASSLAGGEEKLFF. The sequenced DNA is TGCGCCAGCAGCTTGGCAGGGGGCGAGGAAAAACTGTTTTTT.